This record looks at one T cell receptor beta chain sequence and its context. Its antigen is undetermined. It was 5'RACE with constant-segment primers that produced the TCR alpha and TCR beta cDNA libraries, which carried sample barcodes and UMIs. Each CDR3 protein gets one entry after TCRdb re-called the 5' RACE reads with MiXCR. The table lists about 560,000 distinct CDR3 sequences, around 16% of them singletons. Trimming at V came to 3 bases and at J to 5 bases, leaving 9 bases not matched to a gene. Per the germline V gene, CDR1 is SEHNR and CDR2 is FQNEAQ (reference sequence). CDR3 size: 15 residues. The entry originates in a study of T-cell memory formation after mild COVID-19. Overall study: For the most part, TCR clusters were specific to one donor. Study-level points and caveats: Second-wave clones reaching peak frequency on day 37 lacked confirmed SARS-CoV-2 specificity. Contracting clones, day 15 to 85, had balanced CD4/CD8, and later expanders favored CD4+.

This receptor was obtained from an adult woman who had mild COVID-19 (a few samples of this study predate the infection). Cell type and time point are not known. The sample taken for sequencing was PBMCs or a T cell subset sorted from them (not recorded which). This rearrangement joins TRBV7-9 to TRBJ2-7; 8 nucleotides agree with TRBD1. As DNA, the CDR3 is TGTGCCAGCAGCTTCGACAGGGGATCACCTGACGAGCAGTACTTC. Amino acids: CASSFDRGSPDEQYF.